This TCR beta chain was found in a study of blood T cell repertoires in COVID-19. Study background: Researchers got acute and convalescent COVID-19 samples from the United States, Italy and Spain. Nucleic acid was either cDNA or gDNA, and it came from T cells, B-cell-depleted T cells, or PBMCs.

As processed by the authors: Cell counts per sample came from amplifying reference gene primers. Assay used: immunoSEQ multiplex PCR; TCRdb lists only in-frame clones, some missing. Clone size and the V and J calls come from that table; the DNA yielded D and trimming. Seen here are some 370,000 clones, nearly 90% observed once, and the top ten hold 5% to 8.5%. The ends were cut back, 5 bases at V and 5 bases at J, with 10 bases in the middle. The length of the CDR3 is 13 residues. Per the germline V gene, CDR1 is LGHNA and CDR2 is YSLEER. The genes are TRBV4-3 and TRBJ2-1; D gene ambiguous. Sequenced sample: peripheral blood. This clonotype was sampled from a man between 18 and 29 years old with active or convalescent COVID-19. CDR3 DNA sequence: TGCGCCAGCAGCGAAGGGCTGCACAATGAGCAGTTCTTC. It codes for CASSEGLHNEQFF.